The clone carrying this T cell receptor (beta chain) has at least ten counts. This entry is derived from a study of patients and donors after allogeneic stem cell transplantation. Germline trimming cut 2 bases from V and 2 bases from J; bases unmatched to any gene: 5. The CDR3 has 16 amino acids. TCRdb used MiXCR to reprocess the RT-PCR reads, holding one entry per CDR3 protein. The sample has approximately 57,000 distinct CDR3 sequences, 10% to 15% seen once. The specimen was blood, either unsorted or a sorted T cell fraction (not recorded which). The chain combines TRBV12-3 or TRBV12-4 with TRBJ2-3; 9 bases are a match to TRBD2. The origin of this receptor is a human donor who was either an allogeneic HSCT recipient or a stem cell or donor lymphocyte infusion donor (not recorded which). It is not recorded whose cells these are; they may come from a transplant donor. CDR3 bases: TGTGCCAGCAGTTTACATAGCGGGGGCATCACAGATACGCAGTATTTT. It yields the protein CASSLHSGGITDTQYF.